Listed below are T cell receptor beta chains from one sample, sequenced in a study of blood T cell repertoires in COVID-19. The table came from immunoSEQ multiplex PCR; TCRdb's copy has only in-frame clones and leaves some out. This table holds roughly 290,000 clones, 70% to 90% found once. Specimen: PBMCs or T cells enriched from blood (not recorded which). All receptors come from a woman aged 30 to 39 who had recovered from COVID-19. Both conserved end residues are part of each CDR3. The D gene is left open where the match is weak. Not all rows give a size; the values are once, few, many and, for expanded clones, a class.

>-|TRBJ2-7|TRBV28|-
CASSLVWSDEQYF
TGTGCCAGCAGTTTAGTTTGGAGCGACGAGCAGTACTTC
>-|TRBJ1-5|TRBV18|-
CASSPGEGGNQPQHF
TGTGCCAGCTCCCCGGGTGAGGGCGGCAATCAGCCCCAGCATTTT
>-|TRBJ1-5|TRBV27|-
CASSLYNYNNQPQHF
TGTGCCAGCAGTTTATACAACTACAATAATCAGCCCCAGCATTTT
>-|TRBJ1-2|TRBV4-2|-
CASSQVLQGSGGYTF
TGTGCCAGCAGCCAAGTACTTCAGGGGAGTGGTGGCTACACCTTC
>-|TRBJ1-5|TRBV28|-
CASSRQSYQPQHF
TGTGCCAGCAGTCGACAGTCTTATCAGCCCCAGCATTTT
>-|TRBJ2-1|TRBV9|-
CASSGTSNNEQFF
TGTGCCAGCAGCGGGACTTCAAACAATGAGCAGTTCTTC
>-|TRBJ1-1|TRBV28|TRBD1
CASSLRSIRDRDTEAFF
TGTGCCAGCAGTTTACGGTCGATCCGGGACAGGGACACTGAAGCTTTCTTT
>once|TRBJ1-3|TRBV5-1|-
CASSGGTVSSGNTIYF
TGCGCCAGCAGCGGGGGGACGGTTAGCTCTGGAAACACCATATATTTT
>once|TRBJ1-1|TRBV6-1|-
CASSEAGSRALGTEAFF
TGTGCCAGCAGTGAAGCTGGGAGTAGGGCTCTGGGCACTGAAGCTTTCTTT
>few|TRBJ2-7|TRBV28|TRBD2
CASSLSGLADEQYF
TGTGCCAGCAGCCTCAGCGGACTAGCGGACGAGCAGTACTTC
>-|TRBJ2-7|TRBV19|-
CASSNRVSAYEQYF
TGTGCCAGTAGTAACAGGGTAAGCGCCTACGAGCAGTACTTC
>-|TRBJ1-6|TRBV11-2|-
CASSSFLSSYNSPLHF
TGTGCCAGCAGCTCTTTTTTGAGCTCCTATAATTCACCCCTCCACTTT
>-|TRBJ2-1|TRBV19|TRBD2
CATSLAGRGVDEQFF
TGTGCCACCTCCTTAGCGGGAAGGGGTGTAGATGAGCAGTTCTTC
>-|TRBJ2-7|TRBV12-5|-
CASGRDFYEQYF
TGTGCTAGTGGCCGGGACTTCTACGAGCAGTACTTC
>-|TRBJ1-5|TRBV6-5|-
CASSYLRELGNQPQHF
TGTGCCAGCAGTTACCTCCGGGAACTGGGGAATCAGCCCCAGCATTTT
>-|TRBJ2-3|TRBV19|-
CATLDWNTDTQYF
TGTGCCACCTTGGACTGGAACACAGATACGCAGTATTTT
>few|TRBJ1-6|TRBV3-1/TRBV3-2|-
CASSQVPGYNSPLHF
TGTGCCAGCAGCCAAGTGCCGGGCTATAATTCACCCCTCCACTTT
>-|TRBJ1-2|TRBV18|-
CASTSGRGYGYTF
TGTGCCAGCACATCGGGCCGGGGATATGGCTACACCTTC
>-|TRBJ2-3|TRBV5-8|-
CASSSVDSNTDTQYF
TGTGCCAGCAGCTCGGTGGACTCAAACACAGATACGCAGTATTTT
>once|TRBJ2-7|TRBV29-1|-
CSVVGIRVSRQEQYF
TGCAGCGTTGTCGGGATTCGGGTCTCCAGACAAGAGCAGTACTTC
>-|TRBJ2-5|TRBV29-1|-
CSVRQVNQETQYF
TGCAGCGTACGACAGGTAAACCAAGAGACCCAGTACTTC
>-|TRBJ1-5|TRBV19|-
CASSIQGALIHQPQHF
TGTGCCAGTAGTATCCAAGGGGCCCTAATACATCAGCCCCAGCATTTT
>-|TRBJ2-1|TRBV6-5|-
CASSYVANHEQFF
TGTGCCAGCAGTTACGTGGCCAATCATGAGCAGTTCTTC
>once|TRBJ1-1|TRBV6-5|-
CASSRPGQPKEAFF
TGTGCCAGCAGCCGCCCGGGACAACCAAAGGAAGCTTTCTTT
>-|TRBJ1-2|TRBV6-8|TRBD1
CASSSRGQGANYGYTF
TGTGCCAGCAGCTCGAGGGGGCAGGGAGCTAACTATGGCTACACCTTC
>-|TRBJ2-1|TRBV4-2|-
CASREDYNEQFF
TGTGCCAGCCGAGAGGATTACAATGAGCAGTTCTTC
>-|TRBJ1-6|TRBV7-8|TRBD1
CASSLFGTERSPLHF
TGTGCCAGCAGCTTATTTGGGACAGAGAGGTCACCCCTCCACTTT
>-|TRBJ2-3|TRBV6-1|TRBD1
CASSDTGTVSGDTQYF
TGTGCCAGCAGTGACACCGGGACAGTGAGTGGGGATACGCAGTATTTT
>-|TRBJ2-1|TRBV29-1|TRBD2
CSVWGENGLAGVEQFF
TGCAGCGTCTGGGGGGAAAATGGACTAGCGGGAGTTGAGCAGTTCTTC
>once|TRBJ1-5|TRBV2|-
CASTGQGFNQPQHF
TGTGCCAGCACTGGTCAGGGTTTCAATCAGCCCCAGCATTTT
>-|TRBJ1-4|TRBV9|-
CASSVRVGGGACEKLFF
TGTGCCAGCAGCGTAAGGGTTGGAGGGGGGGCTTGTGAAAAACTGTTTTTT
>few|TRBJ1-5|TRBV24-1|TRBD1
CATSDPTGFQPQHF
TGTGCCACCAGTGATCCGACAGGGTTCCAGCCCCAGCATTTT
>-|TRBJ2-3|TRBV19|TRBD1
CASRTGGTDTQYF
TGTGCCAGCCGGACAGGTGGAACAGATACGCAGTATTTT
>-|TRBJ1-5|TRBV19|TRBD1
CASRQGGQPQHF
TGTGCCAGTAGGCAGGGGGGACAGCCCCAGCATTTT
>-|TRBJ2-7|TRBV28|TRBD1
CASSYRQGTGREQYF
TGTGCCAGCAGCTACAGACAGGGAACGGGTCGCGAGCAGTACTTC
>-|TRBJ2-3|TRBV28|TRBD2
CASDGGGLGTDTQYF
TGTGCCAGCGACGGGGGAGGGCTGGGCACAGATACGCAGTATTTT
>once|TRBJ2-1|TRBV7-2|TRBD2
CASSLERGPSGKQFF
TGTGCCAGCAGCTTAGAGAGGGGGCCTAGCGGGAAGCAGTTCTTC
>-|TRBJ1-5|TRBV28|-
CASSSLLGNQPQHF
TGTGCCAGCAGTTCACTTTTGGGCAATCAGCCCCAGCATTTT
>-|TRBJ1-2|TRBV19|-
CASSLGWRTARTNYGYTF
TGTGCCAGTAGCCTTGGGTGGCGGACTGCCCGTACTAACTATGGCTACACCTTC
>-|TRBJ2-7|TRBV28|-
CASLGAISSYEQYF
TGTGCCAGCTTGGGGGCAATTAGCTCCTACGAGCAGTACTTC
>-|TRBJ1-1|TRBV6-5|TRBD1
CASSYRTGPMNTEAFF
TGTGCCAGCAGTTACAGGACAGGGCCTATGAACACTGAAGCTTTCTTT
>-|TRBJ1-3|TRBV30|-
CASQGAAGNTIYF
TGTGCCTCCCAAGGGGCGGCTGGAAACACCATATATTTT
>-|TRBJ2-4|TRBV7-9|-
CASSSGTPKNIQYF
TGTGCCAGCAGCTCAGGGACACCCAAAAACATTCAGTACTTC
>-|TRBJ1-5|TRBV3-1/TRBV3-2|-
CASSQDSRQPQHF
TGTGCCAGCAGCCAAGATTCCCGTCAGCCCCAGCATTTT